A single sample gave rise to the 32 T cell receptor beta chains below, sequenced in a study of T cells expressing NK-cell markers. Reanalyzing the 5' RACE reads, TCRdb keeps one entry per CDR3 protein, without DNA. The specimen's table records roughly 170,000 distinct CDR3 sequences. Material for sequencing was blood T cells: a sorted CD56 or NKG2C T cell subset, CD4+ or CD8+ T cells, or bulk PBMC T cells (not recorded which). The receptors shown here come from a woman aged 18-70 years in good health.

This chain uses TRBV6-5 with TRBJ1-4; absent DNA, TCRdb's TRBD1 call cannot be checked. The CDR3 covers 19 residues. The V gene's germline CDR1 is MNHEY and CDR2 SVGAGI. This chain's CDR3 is CASSFPQSTGLRGYEKLFF.

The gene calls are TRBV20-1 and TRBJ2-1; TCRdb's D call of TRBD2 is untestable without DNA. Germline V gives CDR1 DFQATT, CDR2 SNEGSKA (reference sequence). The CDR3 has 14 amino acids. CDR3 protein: CSAGPSGKRDEQFF.

CDR3 sequence: CSAREDGRLYGYTF. The chain recombines TRBV20-1 with TRBJ1-2. This CDR3 spans 14 amino acids. The germline gives CDR1 DFQATT, CDR2 SNEGSKA (reference sequence).

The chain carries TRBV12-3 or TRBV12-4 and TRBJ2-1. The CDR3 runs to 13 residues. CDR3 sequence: CASSFSFYNEQFF.

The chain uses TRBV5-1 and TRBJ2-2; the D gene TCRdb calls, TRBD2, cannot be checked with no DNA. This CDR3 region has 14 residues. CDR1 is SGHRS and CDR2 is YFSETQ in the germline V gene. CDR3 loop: CASSKGQHTGELFF. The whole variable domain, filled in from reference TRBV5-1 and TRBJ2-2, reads KAGVTQTPRYLIKTRGQQVTLSCSPISGHRSVSWYQQTPGQGLQFLFEYFSETQRNKGNFPGRFSGRQFSNSRSEMNVSTLELGDSALYLCASSKGQHTGELFFGEGSRLTVL.

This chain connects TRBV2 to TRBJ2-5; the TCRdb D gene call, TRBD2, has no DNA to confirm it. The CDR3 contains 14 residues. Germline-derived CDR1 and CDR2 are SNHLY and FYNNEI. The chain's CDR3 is CASTPGLGGETQYF.

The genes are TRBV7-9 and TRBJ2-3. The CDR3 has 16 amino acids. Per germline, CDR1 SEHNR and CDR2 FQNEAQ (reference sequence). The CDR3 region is CASTQAVYSGTDTQYF.

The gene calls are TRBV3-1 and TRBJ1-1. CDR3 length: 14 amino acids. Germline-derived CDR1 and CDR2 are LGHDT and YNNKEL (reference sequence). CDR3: CASSQADENTEAFF.

This CDR3 is CASSQYEGNGGYTF. The chain couples TRBV3-1 to TRBJ1-2. This CDR3 contains 14 residues. CDR1 is LGHDT and CDR2 is YNNKEL in the germline V gene (reference sequence).

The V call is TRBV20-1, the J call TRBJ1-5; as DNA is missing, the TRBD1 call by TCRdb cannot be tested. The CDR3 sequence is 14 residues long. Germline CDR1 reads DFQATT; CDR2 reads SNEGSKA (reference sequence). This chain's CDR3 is CSAPRRAGDQPQHF.

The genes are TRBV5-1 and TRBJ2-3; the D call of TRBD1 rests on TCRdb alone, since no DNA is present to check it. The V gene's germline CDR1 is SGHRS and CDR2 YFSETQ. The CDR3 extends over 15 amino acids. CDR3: CASSLGQGRRDTQYF.

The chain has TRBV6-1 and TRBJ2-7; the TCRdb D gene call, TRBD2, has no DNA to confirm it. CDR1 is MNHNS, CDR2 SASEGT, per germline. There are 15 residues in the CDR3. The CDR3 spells CASSAPTSGVYEQYF.

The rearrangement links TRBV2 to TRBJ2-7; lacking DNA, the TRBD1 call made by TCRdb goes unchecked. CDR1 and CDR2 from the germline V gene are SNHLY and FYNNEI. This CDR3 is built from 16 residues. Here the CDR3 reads CASKEVTGRSSYEQYF.

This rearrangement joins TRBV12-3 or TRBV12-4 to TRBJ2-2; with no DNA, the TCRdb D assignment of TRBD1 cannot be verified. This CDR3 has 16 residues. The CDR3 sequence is CASSSDRGIPGGELFF.

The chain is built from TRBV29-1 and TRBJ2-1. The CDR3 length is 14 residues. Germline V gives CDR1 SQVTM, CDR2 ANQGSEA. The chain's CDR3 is CSGRTRGSYNEQFF.

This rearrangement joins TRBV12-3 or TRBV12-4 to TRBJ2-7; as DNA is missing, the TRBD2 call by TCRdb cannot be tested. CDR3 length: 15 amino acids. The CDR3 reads CASSNRGAGGHEQYF.

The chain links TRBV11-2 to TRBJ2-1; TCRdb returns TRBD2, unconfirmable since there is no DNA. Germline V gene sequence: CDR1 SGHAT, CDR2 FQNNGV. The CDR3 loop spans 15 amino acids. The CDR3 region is CASRRAGLRGDEQFF.

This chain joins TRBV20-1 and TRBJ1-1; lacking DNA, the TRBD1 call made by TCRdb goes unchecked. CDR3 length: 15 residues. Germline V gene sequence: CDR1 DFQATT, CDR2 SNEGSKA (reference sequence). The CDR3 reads CSATRTGGTNTEAFF.

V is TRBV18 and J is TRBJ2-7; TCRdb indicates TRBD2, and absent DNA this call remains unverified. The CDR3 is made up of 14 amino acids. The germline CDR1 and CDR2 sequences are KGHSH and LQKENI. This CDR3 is CASSKGSDSYEQYF.

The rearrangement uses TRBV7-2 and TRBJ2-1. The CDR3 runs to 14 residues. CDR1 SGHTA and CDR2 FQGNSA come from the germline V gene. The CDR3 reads CASSLDSFYNEQFF.

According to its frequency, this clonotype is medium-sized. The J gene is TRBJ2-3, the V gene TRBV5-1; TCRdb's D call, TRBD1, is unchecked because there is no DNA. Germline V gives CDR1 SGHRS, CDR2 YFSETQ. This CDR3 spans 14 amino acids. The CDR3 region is CASSLGQGSDTQYF. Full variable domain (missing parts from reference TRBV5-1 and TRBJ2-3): KAGVTQTPRYLIKTRGQQVTLSCSPISGHRSVSWYQQTPGQGLQFLFEYFSETQRNKGNFPGRFSGRQFSNSRSEMNVSTLELGDSALYLCASSLGQGSDTQYFGPGTRLTVL.

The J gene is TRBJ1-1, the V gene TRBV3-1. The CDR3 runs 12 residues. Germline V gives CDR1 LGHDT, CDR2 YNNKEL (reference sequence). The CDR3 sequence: CASSQDIAEAFF.

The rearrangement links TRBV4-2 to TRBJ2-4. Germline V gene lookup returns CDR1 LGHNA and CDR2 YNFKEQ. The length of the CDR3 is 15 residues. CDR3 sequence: CASSQAQAEANIQYF.

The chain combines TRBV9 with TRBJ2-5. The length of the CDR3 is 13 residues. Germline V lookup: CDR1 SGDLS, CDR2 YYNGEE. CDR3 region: CASSVAFGETQYF.

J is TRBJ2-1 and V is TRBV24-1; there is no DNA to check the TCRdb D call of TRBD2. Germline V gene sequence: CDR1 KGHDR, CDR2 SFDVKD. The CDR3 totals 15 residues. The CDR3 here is CATSVAGGPYNEQFF.

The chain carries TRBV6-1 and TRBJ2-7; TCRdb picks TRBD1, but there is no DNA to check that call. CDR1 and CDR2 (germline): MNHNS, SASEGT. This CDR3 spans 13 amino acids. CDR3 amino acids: CASSSPTVYEQYF.

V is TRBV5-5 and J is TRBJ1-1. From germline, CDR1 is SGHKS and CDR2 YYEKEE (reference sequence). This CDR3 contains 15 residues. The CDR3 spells CASSLLSGVNTEAFF. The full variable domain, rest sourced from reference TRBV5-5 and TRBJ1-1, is DAGVTQSPTHLIKTRGQQVTLRCSPISGHKSVSWYQQVLGQGPQFIFQYYEKEERGRGNFPDRFSARQFPNYSSELNVNALLLGDSALYLCASSLLSGVNTEAFFGQGTRLTVV.

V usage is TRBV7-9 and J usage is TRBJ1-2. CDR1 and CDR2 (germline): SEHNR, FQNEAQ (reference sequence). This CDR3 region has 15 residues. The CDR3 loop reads CASGRESMLNYGYTF.

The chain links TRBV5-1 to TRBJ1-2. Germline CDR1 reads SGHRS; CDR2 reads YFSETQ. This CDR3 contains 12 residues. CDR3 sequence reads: CASSLDSLGYTF.

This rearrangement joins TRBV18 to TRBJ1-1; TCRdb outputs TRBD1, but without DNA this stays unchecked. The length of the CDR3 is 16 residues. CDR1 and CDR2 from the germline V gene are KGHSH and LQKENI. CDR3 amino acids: CASSQPGRDRGGEAFF.

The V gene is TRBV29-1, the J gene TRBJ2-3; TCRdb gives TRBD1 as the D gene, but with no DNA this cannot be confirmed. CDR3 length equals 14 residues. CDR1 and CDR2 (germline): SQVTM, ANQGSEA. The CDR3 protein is CSARDRGGTDTQYF.

CDR3 residues: CASSPGTDKDTQYF. This sequence joins TRBV3-1 and TRBJ2-3; TCRdb selects TRBD1, and the lack of DNA leaves this call unchecked. Germline loops: CDR1 LGHDT, CDR2 YNNKEL (reference sequence). The CDR3 length is 14 residues.